Each of the 5 T cell receptor beta chains below was sequenced from the same sample in a study of molecular identifiers for immune sequencing clone quantification. MiXCR, applied by TCRdb to the PCR reads, yields one record per CDR3 protein. This sample yields around 480,000 distinct CDR3 sequences, of which 25% are seen a single time; around 0.8% belongs to the top ten. Sequenced input: naive CD8+ T cells from blood, with Jurkat cell RNA spiked in. The subset is: FACS-sorted CD8+CD4-CCR7+CD45RA+ naive T cells. The receptors originated from a human donor in good health. Some libraries in this study had Jurkat cell RNA spiked in.

On this clonotype: A far larger clone is only one base removed, so a read error is likely. The conserved closing phenylalanine or tryptophan is absent in this CDR3, likely reflecting a read error. The chain links TRBV28 to TRBJ2-6, with D uncertain. Germline CDR1 is MDHEN and CDR2 is SYDVKM. This CDR3 spans 13 amino acids. The V end was cut by 3 bases, the J end by 4 bases, with 4 bases between. The CDR3, as DNA: TGTGCCAGCAGTTTGAGAGGGGCCAACGTCCTGACTCTC. Translating gives CASSLRGANVLTL.

V usage is TRBV6-2 or TRBV6-3 and J usage is TRBJ2-4, with a tentative D call TRBD1 (5 bases). Looked up from germline, CDR1 is MNHEY and CDR2 is SVGEGT. This CDR3 comprises 15 residues. Trimming took off 3 bases at V and 7 bases at J, with 16 bases between the two ends. CDR3 in DNA: TGTGCCAGCAGTTATCACCCGCAGGGCCGGAACATTCAGTACTTC. It specifies CASSYHPQGRNIQYF.

V and J are TRBV23-1 and TRBJ2-7; the match to TRBD1 covers 9 bases. TRBV23-1 is classed as an ORF, of uncertain function. The CDR3 is 15 residues long. V dropped 6 bases and J dropped 1; count of bases not matched to a gene: 7. CDR3 amino acids: CASRVGQGLSYEQYF. In DNA form, the CDR3 reads TGCGCCAGCAGAGTTGGACAGGGGCTTTCCTACGAGCAGTACTTC.

The chain is built from TRBV7-9 and TRBJ2-1, with TRBD2 matching 9 bases. The CDR3 extends over 17 amino acids. The trim removed 4 bases at V and 2 bases at J, leaving 9 bases unmatched. The germline V gene encodes CDR1 SEHNR and CDR2 FQNEAQ (reference sequence). CDR3 bases: TGTGCCAGCAGCTCGGATGGAATAGCGGGAGCCTACAATGAGCAGTTCTTC. This codes for CASSSDGIAGAYNEQFF.

This clonotype appeared many times. This chain links TRBV9 with TRBJ2-7; D gene uncertain. Germline V gene sequence: CDR1 SGDLS, CDR2 YYNGEE. Trimming shortened V by 3 bases and J by 2 bases, and 12 bases separated the two germline ends. This CDR3 region has 14 residues. CDR3 in DNA: TGTGCCAGCAGCGAGGGTGTATGGACCTACGAGCAGTACTTC. Its translation: CASSEGVWTYEQYF.